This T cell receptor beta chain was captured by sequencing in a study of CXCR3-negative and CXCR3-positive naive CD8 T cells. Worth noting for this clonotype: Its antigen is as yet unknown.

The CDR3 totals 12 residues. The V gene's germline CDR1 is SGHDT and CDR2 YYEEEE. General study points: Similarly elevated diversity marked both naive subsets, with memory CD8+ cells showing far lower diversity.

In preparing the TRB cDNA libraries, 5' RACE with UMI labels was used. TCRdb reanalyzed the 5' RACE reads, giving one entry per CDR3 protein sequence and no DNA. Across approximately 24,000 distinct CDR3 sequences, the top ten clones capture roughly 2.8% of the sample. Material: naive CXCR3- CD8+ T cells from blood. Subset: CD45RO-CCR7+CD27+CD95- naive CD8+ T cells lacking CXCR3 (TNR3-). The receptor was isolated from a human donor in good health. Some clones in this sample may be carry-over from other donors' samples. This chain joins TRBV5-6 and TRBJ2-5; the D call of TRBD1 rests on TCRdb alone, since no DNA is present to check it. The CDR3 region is CASSRGGETQYF.